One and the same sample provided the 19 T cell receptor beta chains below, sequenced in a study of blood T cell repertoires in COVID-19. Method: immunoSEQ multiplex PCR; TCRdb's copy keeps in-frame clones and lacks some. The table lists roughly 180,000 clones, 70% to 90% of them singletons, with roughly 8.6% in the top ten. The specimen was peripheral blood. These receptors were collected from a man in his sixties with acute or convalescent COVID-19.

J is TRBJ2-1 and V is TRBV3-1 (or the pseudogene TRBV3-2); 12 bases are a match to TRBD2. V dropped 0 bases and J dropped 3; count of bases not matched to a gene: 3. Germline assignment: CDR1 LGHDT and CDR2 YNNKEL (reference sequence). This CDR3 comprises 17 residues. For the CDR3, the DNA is TGTGCCAGCAGCCAAGAAAGACTAGCGGGAGTCTACAATGAGCAGTTCTTC. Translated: CASSQERLAGVYNEQFF.

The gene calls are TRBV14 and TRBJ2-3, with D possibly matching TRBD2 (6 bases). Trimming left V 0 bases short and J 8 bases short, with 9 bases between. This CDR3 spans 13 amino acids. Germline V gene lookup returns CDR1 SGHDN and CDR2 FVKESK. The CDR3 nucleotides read TGTGCCAGCAGCCAAGATGGCGGGGTTACGCAGTATTTT. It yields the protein CASSQDGGVTQYF.

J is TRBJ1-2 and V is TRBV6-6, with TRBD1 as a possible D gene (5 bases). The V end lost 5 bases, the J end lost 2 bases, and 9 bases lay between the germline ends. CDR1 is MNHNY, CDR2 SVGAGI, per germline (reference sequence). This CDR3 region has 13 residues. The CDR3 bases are TGTGCCAGCAGTCTTCCAGGGAACTATGGCTACACCTTC. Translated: CASSLPGNYGYTF.

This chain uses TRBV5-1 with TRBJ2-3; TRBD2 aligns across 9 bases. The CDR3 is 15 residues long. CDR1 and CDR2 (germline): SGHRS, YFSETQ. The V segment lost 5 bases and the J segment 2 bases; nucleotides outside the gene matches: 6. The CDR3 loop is CASRVAGVLTDTQYF. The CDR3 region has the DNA TGCGCCAGCAGGGTAGCGGGAGTTCTCACAGATACGCAGTATTTT.

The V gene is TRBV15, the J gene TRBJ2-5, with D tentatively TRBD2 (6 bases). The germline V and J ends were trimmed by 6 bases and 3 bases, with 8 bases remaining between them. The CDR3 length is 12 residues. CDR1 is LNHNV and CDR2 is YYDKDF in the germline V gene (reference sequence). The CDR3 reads CATSTSKETQYF. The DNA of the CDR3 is TGTGCCACCAGTACTAGCAAAGAGACCCAGTACTTC.

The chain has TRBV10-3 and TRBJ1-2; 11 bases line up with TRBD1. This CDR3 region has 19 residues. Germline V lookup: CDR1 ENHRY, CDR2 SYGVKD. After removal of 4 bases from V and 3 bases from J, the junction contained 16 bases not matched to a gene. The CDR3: CAISAAGQGEMLGYYGYTF. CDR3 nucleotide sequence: TGTGCCATCAGTGCGGCGGGACAGGGGGAAATGTTGGGATACTATGGCTACACCTTC.

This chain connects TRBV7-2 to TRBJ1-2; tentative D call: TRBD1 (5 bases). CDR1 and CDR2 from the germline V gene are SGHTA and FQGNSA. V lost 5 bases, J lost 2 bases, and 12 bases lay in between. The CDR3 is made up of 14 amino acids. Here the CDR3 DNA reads TGTGCCAGCAGCAACCGTCCAGGGAACTATGGCTACACCTTC. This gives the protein CASSNRPGNYGYTF.

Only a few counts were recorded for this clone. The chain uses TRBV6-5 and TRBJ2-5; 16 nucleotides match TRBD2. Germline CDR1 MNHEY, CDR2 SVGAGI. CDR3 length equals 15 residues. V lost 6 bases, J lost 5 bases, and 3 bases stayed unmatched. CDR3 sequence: CASRGLAGGYETQYF. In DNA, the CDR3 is TGTGCCAGCAGGGGACTAGCGGGAGGGTATGAGACCCAGTACTTC.

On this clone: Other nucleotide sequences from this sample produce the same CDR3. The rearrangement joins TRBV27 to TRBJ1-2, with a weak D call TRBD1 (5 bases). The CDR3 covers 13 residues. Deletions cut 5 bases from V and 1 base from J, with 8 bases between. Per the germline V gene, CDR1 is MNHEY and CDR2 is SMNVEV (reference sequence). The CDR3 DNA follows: TGTGCCAGCAGTATAGACAGTAACTATGGCTACACCTTC. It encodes CASSIDSNYGYTF.

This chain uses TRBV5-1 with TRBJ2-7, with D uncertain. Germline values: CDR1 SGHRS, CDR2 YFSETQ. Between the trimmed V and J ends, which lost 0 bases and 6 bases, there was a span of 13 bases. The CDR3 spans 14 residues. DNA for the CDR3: TGCGCCAGCAGCTTGGATGGCCCCTCGGGCGAGCAGTACTTC. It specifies CASSLDGPSGEQYF.

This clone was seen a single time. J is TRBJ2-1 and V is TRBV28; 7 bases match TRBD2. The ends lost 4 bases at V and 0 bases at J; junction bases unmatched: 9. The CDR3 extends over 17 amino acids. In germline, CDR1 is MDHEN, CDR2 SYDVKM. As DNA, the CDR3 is TGTGCCAGCAGTTCCCGAGCGGGATCGGGCTCCTACAATGAGCAGTTCTTC. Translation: CASSSRAGSGSYNEQFF.

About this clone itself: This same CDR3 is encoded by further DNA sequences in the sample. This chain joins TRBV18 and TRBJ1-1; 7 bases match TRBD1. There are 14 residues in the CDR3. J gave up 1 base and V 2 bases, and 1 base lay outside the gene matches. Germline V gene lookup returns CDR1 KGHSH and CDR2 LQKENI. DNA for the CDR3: TGTGCCAGCTCACCAAGGACAGGGAACACTGAAGCTTTCTTT. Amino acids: CASSPRTGNTEAFF.

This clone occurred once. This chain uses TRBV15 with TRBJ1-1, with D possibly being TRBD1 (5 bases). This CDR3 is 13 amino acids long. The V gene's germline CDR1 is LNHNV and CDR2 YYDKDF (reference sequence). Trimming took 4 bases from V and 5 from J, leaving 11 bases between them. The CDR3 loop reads CATSKTGETEAFF. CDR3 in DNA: TGTGCCACCAGCAAGACGGGGGAAACTGAAGCTTTCTTT. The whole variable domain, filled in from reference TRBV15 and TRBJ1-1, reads DAMVIQNPRYQVTQFGKPVTLSCSQTLNHNVMYWYQQKSSQAPKLLFHYYDKDFNNEADTPDNFQSRRPNTSFCFLDIRSPGLGDTAMYLCATSKTGETEAFFGQGTRLTVV.

The CDR3 DNA sequence: TGTGCCAGCGGAACCGGGGACAGCTCCTACGAGCAGTACTTC. It translates to CASGTGDSSYEQYF. The chain carries TRBV6-5 and TRBJ2-7; 7 bases are shared with TRBD1. V shed 8 bases and J 0 bases; nucleotides not matched to a gene: 7. Germline V CDR1 and CDR2: MNHEY, SVGAGI. The CDR3 covers 14 residues.

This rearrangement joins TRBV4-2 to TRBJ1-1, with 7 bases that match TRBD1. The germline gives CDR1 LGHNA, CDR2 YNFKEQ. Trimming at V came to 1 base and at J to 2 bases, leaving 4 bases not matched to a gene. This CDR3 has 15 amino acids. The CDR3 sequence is CASSQVGQDNTEAFF. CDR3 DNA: TGTGCCAGCAGCCAAGTTGGACAGGACAACACTGAAGCTTTCTTT.

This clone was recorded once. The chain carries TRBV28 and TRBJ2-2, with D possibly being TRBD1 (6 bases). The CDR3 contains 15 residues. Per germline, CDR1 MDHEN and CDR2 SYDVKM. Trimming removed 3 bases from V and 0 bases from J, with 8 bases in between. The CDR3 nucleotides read TGTGCCAGCAGTTTGTACAGGGCGAACACCGGGGAGCTGTTTTTT. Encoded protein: CASSLYRANTGELFF.

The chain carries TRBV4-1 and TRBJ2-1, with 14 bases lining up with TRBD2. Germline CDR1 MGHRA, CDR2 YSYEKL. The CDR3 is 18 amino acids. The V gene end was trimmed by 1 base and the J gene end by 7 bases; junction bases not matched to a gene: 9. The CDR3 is CASSQGALRTSGRNEQFF. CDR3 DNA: TGCGCCAGCAGCCAAGGGGCTCTAAGGACTAGCGGGAGGAATGAGCAGTTCTTC.

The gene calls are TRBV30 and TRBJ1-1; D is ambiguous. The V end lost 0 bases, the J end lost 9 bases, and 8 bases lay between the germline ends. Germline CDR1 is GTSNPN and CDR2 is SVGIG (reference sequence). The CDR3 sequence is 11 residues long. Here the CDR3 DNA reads TGTGCCTGGAGTGTAACCAGGAAAGCTTTCTTT. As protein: CAWSVTRKAFF.

The DNA of the CDR3 is TGCAGCGTGGGCCCCGAGGGCAGGGGGAACGGTGGCTACACCTTC. Translating it yields CSVGPEGRGNGGYTF. This chain links TRBV29-1 with TRBJ1-2, with TRBD1 identical over 7 bases. J gave up 7 bases and V 6 bases, and 17 bases lay outside the gene matches. The CDR3 runs 15 residues. Germline V gene sequence: CDR1 SQVTM, CDR2 ANQGSEA.